These 26 T cell receptor beta chains came from one sample sequenced in a study of control samples from healthy donors and cancer patients. Clones were sequenced by immunoSEQ multiplex PCR, and TCRdb holds only the in-frame ones, with some missing. The profile covers some 120,000 clones, with roughly nine tenths appearing a single time and around 1.1% taken by the ten largest. The source material was PBMCs. The source is a woman in her fifties or sixties with colorectal cancer.

The genes are TRBV5-1 and TRBJ2-7; the D gene is possibly TRBD2 (6 bases). Germline V lookup: CDR1 SGHRS, CDR2 YFSETQ. Trimming shortened V by 3 bases and J by 0 bases, and 22 bases separated the two germline ends. The CDR3 is 18 amino acids. The CDR3 loop is CASSSEGLGAGLSYEQYF. DNA for the CDR3: TGCGCCAGCAGCTCGGAGGGGCTAGGAGCGGGCCTCTCCTACGAGCAGTACTTC.

The V call is TRBV19, the J call TRBJ2-7; no firm D call. This CDR3 is 14 amino acids long. Germline CDR1 LNHDA, CDR2 SQIVND (reference sequence). Trimming took 3 bases from V and 2 from J, leaving 11 bases between them. In DNA form, the CDR3 reads TGTGCCAGTAGTATTCGTACGGCGACCTACGAGCAGTACTTC. It translates to CASSIRTATYEQYF.

The V call is TRBV30, the J call TRBJ1-5; 10 positions agree with TRBD1. Germline V gene lookup returns CDR1 GTSNPN and CDR2 SVGIG (reference sequence). The CDR3 loop spans 15 amino acids. Germline trimming cut 2 bases from V and 6 bases from J; bases unmatched to any gene: 7. This CDR3 is CAWSHRDRGTQPQHF. The CDR3 nucleotides read TGTGCCTGGAGTCACCGGGACAGGGGAACTCAGCCCCAGCATTTT.

Concerning this clone itself: This specimen includes other DNA sequences encoding the same CDR3. This chain joins TRBV30 and TRBJ2-3; 9 bases map to TRBD2. The ends lost 2 bases at V and 3 bases at J; junction bases unmatched: 6. The CDR3 runs 15 residues. Germline CDR1 and CDR2: GTSNPN and SVGIG (reference sequence). The CDR3 DNA reads TGTGCCTGGAGTATTGGCGGGGGGGAGACAGATACGCAGTATTTT. The encoded protein is CAWSIGGGETDTQYF.

The chain is built from TRBV19 and TRBJ1-5; D is ambiguous. Per germline, CDR1 LNHDA and CDR2 SQIVND (reference sequence). Trimming removed 6 bases at V and 0 bases at J, with 12 bases between. The CDR3 loop spans 15 amino acids. The DNA of the CDR3 is TGTGCCAGTAGAGTAACAGAGTATAGCAATCAGCCCCAGCATTTT. As protein: CASRVTEYSNQPQHF.

The chain recombines TRBV30 with TRBJ2-5; D may be TRBD1 or TRBD2 (5 bases each). The V and J ends lost 2 bases and 4 bases respectively, with 11 bases between them. Germline V CDR1 and CDR2: GTSNPN, SVGIG (reference sequence). The CDR3 length is 13 residues. CDR3 region: CAWSWGIGETQYF. The CDR3 nucleotides read TGTGCCTGGAGTTGGGGGATTGGAGAGACCCAGTACTTC. Variable domain in full (rest from reference TRBV30 and TRBJ2-5): SQTIHQWPATLVQPVGSPLSLECTVEGTSNPNLYWYRQAAGRGLQLLFYSVGIGQISSEVPQNLSASRPQDRQFILSSKKLLLSDSGFYLCAWSWGIGETQYFGPGTRLLVL.

This chain links TRBV13 with TRBJ1-2; TRBD1 might be the D (6 bases). V lost 5 bases, J lost 0 bases, and 22 bases lay in between. This CDR3 has 18 amino acids. CDR1 and CDR2 from the germline V gene are PRHDT and FYEKMQ (reference sequence). CDR3 in DNA: TGTGCCAGCAGCCTCTCCTACCAGGGGAACCTAGCTAACTATGGCTACACCTTC. Its translation is CASSLSYQGNLANYGYTF.

J is TRBJ2-3 and V is TRBV27; a possible D gene is TRBD2 (5 bases). Germline values: CDR1 MNHEY, CDR2 SMNVEV (reference sequence). The CDR3 contains 16 residues. V was pared by 0 bases and J by 7 bases, with 17 bases between. CDR3 region: CASSLSVGELVNTQYF. CDR3 nucleotides: TGTGCCAGCAGTTTATCGGTTGGGGAGTTAGTGAATACGCAGTATTTT.

The V and J genes are TRBV10-3 and TRBJ2-7, with unresolved D. The CDR3 length is 16 residues. Trimming removed 3 bases from V and 7 bases from J, with 22 bases in between. Germline values: CDR1 ENHRY, CDR2 SYGVKD. CDR3 in DNA: TGTGCCATCAGTGAATCCGGAGTGACCGGGTCTGGGGAGCAGTACTTC. It translates to CAISESGVTGSGEQYF.

CDR3 amino acids: CASSDGRNEQYF. The CDR3 DNA follows: TGTGCCAGCAGTGACGGACGCAACGAGCAGTACTTC. This chain links TRBV2 with TRBJ2-7; D unclear. The CDR3 consists of 12 residues. V was shortened by 3 bases and J by 5 bases, with 8 bases between the two germline ends. Germline CDR1 and CDR2: SNHLY and FYNNEI.

This clone was observed once. V gene TRBV12-3 or TRBV12-4 combines with J gene TRBJ1-5; a weak D match, TRBD1 (6 bases). Trimming took 3 bases from V and 6 from J, leaving 9 bases between them. The CDR3 consists of 13 residues. The DNA of the CDR3 is TGTGCCAGCAGTTTGGAACAGGGTCAGCCCCAGCATTTT. This encodes CASSLEQGQPQHF.

J is TRBJ2-7 and V is TRBV5-8, with unresolved D. Trimming left V 3 bases short and J 4 bases short, with 5 bases between. CDR1 and CDR2 from the germline V gene are SGHTS and YDEGEE. The CDR3 has 11 residues. The CDR3, as DNA: TGTGCCAGCAGCTCTACTTACGAGCAGTACTTC. It is translated as CASSSTYEQYF.

This chain connects TRBV7-9 to TRBJ2-7; D remains unclear. V was cut by 2 bases and J by 0 bases, with 5 bases left in between. The CDR3 contains 13 residues. CDR1 is SEHNR and CDR2 is FQNEAQ in the germline V gene (reference sequence). CDR3: CASSLPSSYEQYF. CDR3 in DNA: TGTGCCAGCAGCTTACCCAGCTCCTACGAGCAGTACTTC.

The V gene is TRBV4-1, the J gene TRBJ2-7, with D perhaps being TRBD1 or TRBD2 (5 bases each). Trimming removed 1 base from V and 2 bases from J, with 18 bases in between. Germline V CDR1 and CDR2: MGHRA, YSYEKL. The CDR3 totals 17 residues. The CDR3 DNA is TGCGCCAGCAGCCAAGCCCCCCCCGGCAGGGACCCCTACGAGCAGTACTTC. This translates into CASSQAPPGRDPYEQYF.

The chain couples TRBV2 to TRBJ2-1; 7 bases line up with TRBD2. The CDR3 sequence is 16 residues long. The V gene end was trimmed by 4 bases and the J gene end by 3 bases; junction bases not matched to a gene: 9. Germline V lookup: CDR1 SNHLY, CDR2 FYNNEI. The CDR3 loop reads CASSGEGSWGYNEQFF. The CDR3 DNA reads as TGTGCCAGCAGTGGGGAGGGGTCTTGGGGCTACAATGAGCAGTTCTTC.

J is TRBJ2-5 and V is TRBV15; maybe TRBD2 (6 bases). From germline, CDR1 is LNHNV and CDR2 YYDKDF (reference sequence). The CDR3 totals 14 residues. V was cut by 2 bases and J by 1 base, with 8 bases left in between. For the CDR3, the DNA is TGTGCCACCAGCAGATCGCGGGGCCAAGAGACCCAGTACTTC. Its translation is CATSRSRGQETQYF.

The chain couples TRBV7-2 to TRBJ1-2, with D perhaps TRBD1 (5 bases). In germline, CDR1 is SGHTA, CDR2 FQGNSA. The CDR3 is made up of 12 amino acids. V was clipped by 11 bases and J by 1 base, with 11 bases between them. The CDR3, as DNA: TGTGCCTCCGGGGCAGTTAACTATGGCTACACCTTC. This sequence encodes CASGAVNYGYTF.

The rearrangement joins TRBV28 to TRBJ2-5; the match to TRBD1 covers 12 bases. V shed 6 bases, J shed 2 bases, and the junction held 4 bases outside the gene matches. The CDR3 length is 15 residues. The germline CDR1 and CDR2 sequences are MDHEN and SYDVKM. The CDR3 nucleotides are TGTGCCAGCAGGGGACAGGGGGCCCTTCAAGAGACCCAGTACTTC. Translation gives CASRGQGALQETQYF.

The J gene is TRBJ2-3, the V gene TRBV25-1; 10 bases match TRBD1. The junction had 9 bases not matched to a gene; V was cut back by 5 bases and J by 4 bases. The CDR3 is 16 residues long. The germline gives CDR1 MGHDK, CDR2 SYGVNS. The CDR3 loop reads CASSSRTGGGADTQYF. CDR3 in DNA: TGTGCCAGCAGTTCTCGGACAGGGGGTGGCGCAGATACGCAGTATTTT.

The rearrangement links TRBV27 to TRBJ2-7; D gene unclear. V was trimmed by 0 bases and J by 5 bases, leaving 5 bases between them. The CDR3 sequence is 12 residues long. Germline CDR1 is MNHEY and CDR2 is SMNVEV (reference sequence). The CDR3 protein is CASSLSGNEQYF. The CDR3 DNA sequence: TGTGCCAGCAGTTTATCAGGAAACGAGCAGTACTTC.

This clone was observed many times. V gene TRBV11-1 combines with J gene TRBJ1-1; 11 bases line up with TRBD1. The CDR3 totals 15 residues. V lost 5 bases and J lost 5; bases outside the gene matches: 7. Germline assignment: CDR1 SGHAT and CDR2 FQDESV (reference sequence). The DNA for the CDR3 is TGTGCCAGCAGCCACGGACAGGGGGCGCGGACTGAAGCTTTCTTT. Protein product: CASSHGQGARTEAFF. The complete variable domain, with remaining parts taken from reference TRBV11-1 and TRBJ1-1, reads EAEVAQSPRYKITEKSQAVAFWCDPISGHATLYWYRQILGQGPELLVQFQDESVVDDSQLPKDRFSAERLKGVDSTLKIQPAELGDSAMYLCASSHGQGARTEAFFGQGTRLTVV.

The chain combines TRBV5-1 with TRBJ2-6, with TRBD2 matching 8 bases. V lost 10 bases to trimming and J lost 4 bases; unmatched junction nucleotides: 19. The CDR3 covers 18 residues. Germline loops: CDR1 SGHRS, CDR2 YFSETQ. The CDR3 DNA follows: TGCGCCCGCAAGGACGGGGGGGCTCAACGTTCCGGGGCCAACGTCCTGACTTTC. The encoded protein is CARKDGGAQRSGANVLTF.

The chain carries TRBV10-3 and TRBJ2-2; a possible D gene is TRBD1 (6 bases). This CDR3 is built from 15 residues. Per germline, CDR1 ENHRY and CDR2 SYGVKD. Trimming pared 7 bases from V and 0 bases from J, leaving 12 bases between. CDR3 coding DNA: TGTGCCATCACCAGGGGCGATGCGAACACCGGGGAGCTGTTTTTT. It encodes CAITRGDANTGELFF.

V gene TRBV29-1 combines with J gene TRBJ2-1, with a weak D call TRBD1 (6 bases). The V end lost 8 bases, the J end lost 1 base, and 21 bases lay between the germline ends. The length of the CDR3 is 16 residues. Germline assignment: CDR1 SQVTM and CDR2 ANQGSEA. CDR3 bases: TGCAGCCTCCTAAAGATGGGGACACAGTCCTACAATGAGCAGTTCTTC. Its protein is CSLLKMGTQSYNEQFF.

This sequence joins TRBV23-1 and TRBJ1-6; D uncertain. TRBV23-1 is assigned to the ORF class and has an uncertain function. V was clipped by 0 bases and J by 11 bases, with 20 bases between them. This CDR3 contains 17 residues. The CDR3 coding sequence is TGCGCCAGCAGTCAATCGCCAGGTCGGCGCAGCCATCCACCCCTCCACTTT. This codes for CASSQSPGRRSHPPLHF.

This clone was seen just once. V is TRBV18 and J is TRBJ1-3; 9 positions agree with TRBD1. The CDR3 spans 18 residues. V lost 2 bases, J lost 3 bases, and 11 bases stayed unmatched. Germline V lookup: CDR1 KGHSH, CDR2 LQKENI. CDR3 coding DNA: TGTGCCAGCTCACCATATGCCTTACAGGGGGCAAATGGAAACACCATATATTTT. Translation: CASSPYALQGANGNTIYF.